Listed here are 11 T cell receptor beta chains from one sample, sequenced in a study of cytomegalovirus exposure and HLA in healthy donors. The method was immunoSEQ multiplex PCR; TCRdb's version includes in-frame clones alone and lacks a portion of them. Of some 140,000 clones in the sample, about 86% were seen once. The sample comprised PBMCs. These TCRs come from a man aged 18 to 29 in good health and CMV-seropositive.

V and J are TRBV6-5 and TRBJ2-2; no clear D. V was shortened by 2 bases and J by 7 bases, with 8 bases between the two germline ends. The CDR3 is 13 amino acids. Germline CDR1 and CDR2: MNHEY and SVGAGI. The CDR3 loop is CASSYEVGGELFF. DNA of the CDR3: TGTGCCAGCAGTTACGAGGTTGGCGGGGAGCTGTTTTTT.

CDR3 residues: CASSLAYYEQYF. Written as DNA, the CDR3 is TGTGCCAGCAGCTTAGCTTACTACGAGCAGTACTTC. The chain recombines TRBV7-2 with TRBJ2-7; D remains unclear. V lost 0 bases and J lost 3, with 3 bases in between. The CDR3 has 12 residues. Germline CDR1 is SGHTA and CDR2 is FQGNSA. Variable domain in full (rest from reference TRBV7-2 and TRBJ2-7): GAGVSQSPSNKVTEKGKDVELRCDPISGHTALYWYRQSLGQGLEFLIYFQGNSAPDKSGLPSDRFSAERTGGSVSTLTIQRTQQEDSAVYLCASSLAYYEQYFGPGTRLTVT.

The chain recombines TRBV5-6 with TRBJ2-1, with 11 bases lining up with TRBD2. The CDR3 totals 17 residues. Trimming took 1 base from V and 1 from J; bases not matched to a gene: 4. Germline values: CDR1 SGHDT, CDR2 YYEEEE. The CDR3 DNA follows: TGTGCCAGCAGCTTGACTAGCGGGAGTTCATCCTACAATGAGCAGTTCTTC. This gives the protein CASSLTSGSSSYNEQFF.

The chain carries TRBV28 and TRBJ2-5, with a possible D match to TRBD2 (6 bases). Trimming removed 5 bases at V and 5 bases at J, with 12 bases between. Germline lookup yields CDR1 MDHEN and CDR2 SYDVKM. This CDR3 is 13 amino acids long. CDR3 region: CASSVGGRETQYF. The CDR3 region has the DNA TGTGCCAGCAGTGTGGGGGGTAGGGAGACCCAGTACTTC.

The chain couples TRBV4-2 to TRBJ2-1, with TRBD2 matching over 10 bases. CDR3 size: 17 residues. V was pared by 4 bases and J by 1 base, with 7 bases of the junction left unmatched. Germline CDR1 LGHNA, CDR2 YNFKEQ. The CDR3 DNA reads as TGTGCCAGCAGCCCTTCTCCGACTAGCGGGTCCTACAATGAGCAGTTCTTC. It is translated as CASSPSPTSGSYNEQFF.

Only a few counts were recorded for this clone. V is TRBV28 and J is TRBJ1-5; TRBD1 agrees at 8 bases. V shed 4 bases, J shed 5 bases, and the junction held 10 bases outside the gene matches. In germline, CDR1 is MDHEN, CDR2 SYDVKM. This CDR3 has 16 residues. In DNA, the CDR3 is TGTGCCAGCAGTTCCTGGACAGGGAACCTTCATCAGCCCCAGCATTTT. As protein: CASSSWTGNLHQPQHF.

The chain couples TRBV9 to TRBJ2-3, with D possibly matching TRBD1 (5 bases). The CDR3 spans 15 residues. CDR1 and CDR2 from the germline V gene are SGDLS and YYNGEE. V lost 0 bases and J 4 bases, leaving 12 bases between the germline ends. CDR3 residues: CASSVAAARADTQYF. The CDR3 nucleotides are TGTGCCAGCAGCGTAGCGGCGGCCAGGGCAGATACGCAGTATTTT.

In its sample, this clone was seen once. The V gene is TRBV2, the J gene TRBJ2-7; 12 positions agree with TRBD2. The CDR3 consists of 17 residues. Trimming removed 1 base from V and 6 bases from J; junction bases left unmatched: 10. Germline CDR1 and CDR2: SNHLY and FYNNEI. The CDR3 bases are TGTGCCAGCAGTGAAGGGTTTCTAGCGGGAGGGCCGGGCGAGCAGTACTTC. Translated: CASSEGFLAGGPGEQYF.

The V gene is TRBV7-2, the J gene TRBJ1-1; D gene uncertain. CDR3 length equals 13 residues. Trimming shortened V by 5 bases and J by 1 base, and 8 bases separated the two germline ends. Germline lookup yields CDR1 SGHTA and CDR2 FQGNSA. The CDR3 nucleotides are TGTGCCAGCAGCGGATACAGGAACACTGAAGCTTTCTTT. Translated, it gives CASSGYRNTEAFF.

The chain's CDR3 is CASSPSDNPYEQYF. CDR3 in DNA: TGTGCCAGCAGTCCCTCGGACAATCCCTACGAGCAGTACTTC. V is TRBV30 and J is TRBJ2-7, with D possibly TRBD1 on 5 matching bases. V lost 8 bases and J lost 2, with 19 bases in between. CDR1 and CDR2 (germline): GTSNPN, SVGIG (reference sequence). The CDR3 is 14 amino acids. The full variable domain, completed using reference TRBV30 and TRBJ2-7, is SQTIHQWPATLVQPVGSPLSLECTVEGTSNPNLYWYRQAAGRGLQLLFYSVGIGQISSEVPQNLSASRPQDRQFILSSKKLLLSDSGFYLCASSPSDNPYEQYFGPGTRLTVT.

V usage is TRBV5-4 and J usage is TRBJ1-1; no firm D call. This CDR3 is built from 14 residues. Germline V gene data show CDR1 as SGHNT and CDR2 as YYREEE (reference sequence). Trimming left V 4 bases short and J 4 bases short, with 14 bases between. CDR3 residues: CASSPRFEGTEAFF. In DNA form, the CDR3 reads TGTGCCAGCAGCCCCAGGTTCGAAGGCACTGAAGCTTTCTTT.